These 2 T cell receptor beta chains share one sample of origin, sequenced in a study of identical twins. TCRdb fed the 5' RACE reads into MiXCR, producing one record per CDR3 protein. The sample carries about 890,000 distinct CDR3 sequences, around 12% recorded once. The data also belong to a second study, concerning yellow fever vaccine responses in identical twins.

Material for sequencing was PBMCs. The receptors were gathered from a woman aged 18-29 years in good health.

This chain joins TRBV5-1 and TRBJ2-1; 8 bases are shared with TRBD1. This CDR3 is 13 amino acids long. Trimming removed 4 bases from V and 7 bases from J; junction bases left unmatched: 4. CDR1 is SGHRS, CDR2 YFSETQ, per germline. The CDR3 here is CASSTGQVNEQFF. CDR3 nucleotide sequence: TGCGCCAGCAGCACGGGACAGGTGAATGAGCAGTTCTTC.

V gene TRBV5-5 combines with J gene TRBJ1-2; 7 positions match TRBD1. The V and J ends lost 7 bases and 4 bases, in that order; junction bases with no gene match: 10. Germline loops: CDR1 SGHKS, CDR2 YYEKEE (reference sequence). This CDR3 is 14 amino acids long. This chain's CDR3 is CASAREGAGYGYTF. CDR3 nucleotides: TGTGCCAGCGCCCGTGAGGGGGCAGGCTATGGCTACACCTTC.